The present T cell receptor (beta chain) was sequenced within a study of blood T cell repertoires in COVID-19. Study in general: T cells, B-cell-depleted T cells, or PBMCs provided the cDNA or gDNA that served as material.

V was shortened by 9 bases and J by 8 bases, with 19 bases between the two germline ends. CDR1 LNHNV and CDR2 YYDKDF come from the germline V gene (reference sequence). The CDR3 runs 14 residues. Study processing details: Reference gene primer amplification gave nucleated cell count estimates. The repertoire was sequenced with immunoSEQ multiplex PCR; TCRdb's copy has only in-frame clones and lacks some. D and trimming were read from the DNA, whereas the V and J calls and clone size are those reported in that table. The sample has roughly 30,000 clones; around 90% are singletons. Sequencing was performed on peripheral blood. The rearrangement joins TRBV15 to TRBJ1-4, with unresolved D. This TCR derives from a man in his sixties with active COVID-19. CDR3 region: CATGMTLPPEKLFF. The DNA of the CDR3 is TGTGCCACGGGCATGACGTTGCCCCCAGAAAAACTGTTTTTT.